A single sample is the source of the 13 T cell receptor beta chains below, sequenced in a study of shared clonotypes between healthy human individuals (dated by TCRdb to between 2020 and 2021). CD8 naive samples consisted of CD45RO-negative cells that were positively selected for CCR7, yielding a CD45RA+CCR7+ population without TemRA cells. Libraries were constructed by the immunoSEQ multiplex PCR assay. In TCRdb, the immuneACCESS table is reduced to in-frame sequences with V and J assigned. These tables do not hold every clone; where another copy was compared, an unresolved V gene accounts for under half, and the others remain unexplained. This sample gives around 600,000 clones in total; 95% of them show up just once. Together, the top ten hold approximately 0.11% of the sample. Sequences were obtained from naive CD8+ T cells sorted from blood. This specimen's cell subset or site label, per the study, means: CD45RA+CCR7+. These receptors all come from a woman between 25 and 40 years old in good health.

The chain combines TRBV5-8 with TRBJ2-1; no clear D gene. V was trimmed by 0 bases and J by 11 bases, leaving 9 bases between them. The CDR3 runs to 12 residues. The germline V gene encodes CDR1 SGHTS and CDR2 YDEGEE. Written as DNA, the CDR3 is TGTGCCAGCAGCTTGGCCGCAACCCAGCAGTTCTTC. Residues: CASSLAATQQFF.

CDR3 DNA: TGCGCCAGCAGCCCCGAGGCAGGGTTCAGCGGCGAGCAGTACTTC. Translated: CASSPEAGFSGEQYF. This chain connects TRBV4-1 to TRBJ2-7; D tentatively fits TRBD1 or TRBD2 (5 bases each). Trimming shortened V by 4 bases and J by 6 bases, and 19 bases separated the two germline ends. This CDR3 is 15 amino acids long. The germline gives CDR1 MGHRA, CDR2 YSYEKL.

The chain employs TRBV27 and TRBJ2-5; TRBD2 aligns across 8 bases. V was clipped by 6 bases and J by 3 bases; unmatched bases: 6. The CDR3 loop spans 14 amino acids. The germline CDR1 and CDR2 sequences are MNHEY and SMNVEV (reference sequence). DNA of the CDR3: TGTGCCAGCAGCGGGACTAGGATCGAAGAGACCCAGTACTTC. This sequence encodes CASSGTRIEETQYF.

In regard to this clone: One end of the junction varies from germline; a read error may be responsible. The rearrangement links TRBV4-2 to TRBJ1-1; possible D gene TRBD1, 5 bases. Germline lookup yields CDR1 LGHNA and CDR2 YNFKEQ. This CDR3 is built from 13 residues. CDR3 amino acids: CASSQDSPTEVFF. CDR3 coding DNA: TGTGCCAGCAGTCAAGACAGTCCCACTGAAGTTTTCTTT.

The chain recombines TRBV27 with TRBJ2-7, with 7 positions matching TRBD1. The length of the CDR3 is 14 residues. Unmatched junction bases numbered 4, after V lost 5 bases and J lost 0 bases. CDR1 MNHEY and CDR2 SMNVEV come from the germline V gene (reference sequence). CDR3: CASSPTGLSYEQYF. DNA for the CDR3: TGTGCCAGCAGTCCGACAGGGCTCTCCTACGAGCAGTACTTC.

This chain joins TRBV29-1 and TRBJ2-1, with no clear D. Germline V gene lookup returns CDR1 SQVTM and CDR2 ANQGSEA. The CDR3 loop spans 14 amino acids. The V gene lost 6 bases and the J gene lost 11 bases, with 23 bases spanning the gap. The CDR3 region is CSVPEHFAKQQQFF. As DNA, the CDR3 is TGCAGCGTGCCCGAGCACTTCGCTAAGCAGCAGCAGTTCTTC.

This chain uses TRBV28 with TRBJ1-3; D gene ambiguous. CDR3 length: 15 amino acids. Trimming took off 2 bases at V and 1 base at J, with 9 bases between the two ends. Germline V gene data show CDR1 as MDHEN and CDR2 as SYDVKM. As DNA, the CDR3 is TGTGCCAGCAGTTTAACTTTAACATCTGGAAACACCATATATTTT. This encodes CASSLTLTSGNTIYF. Complete variable domain (other parts from reference TRBV28 and TRBJ1-3): DVKVTQSSRYLVKRTGEKVFLECVQDMDHENMFWYRQDPGLGLRLIYFSYDVKMKEKGDIPEGYSVSREKKERFSLILESASTNQTSMYLCASSLTLTSGNTIYFGEGSWLTVV.

This clone was seen a single time. The chain has TRBV28 and TRBJ2-7, with TRBD1 matching over 11 bases. J lost 3 bases, V lost 4 bases, and 5 bases had no gene match. Germline CDR1 MDHEN, CDR2 SYDVKM. The CDR3 has 15 residues. The CDR3, as DNA: TGTGCCAGCAGTTCCGGGACAGGGGGTTACTACGAGCAGTACTTC. Its translation: CASSSGTGGYYEQYF. Full variable domain (remainder filled in from reference TRBV28 and TRBJ2-7): DVKVTQSSRYLVKRTGEKVFLECVQDMDHENMFWYRQDPGLGLRLIYFSYDVKMKEKGDIPEGYSVSREKKERFSLILESASTNQTSMYLCASSSGTGGYYEQYFGPGTRLTVT.

This clone was detected once. In the same sample, other DNA sequences code for this CDR3. This sequence joins TRBV27 and TRBJ2-7; TRBD1 or TRBD2 may be the D gene (5 bases each). There are 14 residues in the CDR3. Trimming removed 3 bases from V and 1 base from J, with 10 bases in between. Per the germline V gene, CDR1 is MNHEY and CDR2 is SMNVEV (reference sequence). The CDR3 region is CASSLRDGSYEQYF. CDR3 bases: TGTGCCAGCAGTTTGAGGGACGGATCCTACGAGCAGTACTTC.

Notes on this clone: Other DNA sequences in this specimen translate into the identical CDR3. The chain couples TRBV28 to TRBJ2-7; 11 bases are shared with TRBD1. The V gene's germline CDR1 is MDHEN and CDR2 SYDVKM. V shed 3 bases and J 3 bases; nucleotides not matched to a gene: 1. This CDR3 comprises 14 residues. The CDR3 loop reads CASSFGTGGYEQYF. The DNA of the CDR3 is TGTGCCAGCAGTTTTGGGACAGGGGGCTACGAGCAGTACTTC.

The chain links TRBV7-9 to TRBJ1-3, with D uncertain. CDR1 and CDR2 (germline): SEHNR, FQNEAQ (reference sequence). This CDR3 has 16 residues. Trimming left V 5 bases short and J 0 bases short, with 14 bases between. CDR3 sequence reads: CASSPIPTDSGNTIYF. CDR3 in DNA: TGTGCCAGCAGCCCCATCCCGACCGACTCTGGAAACACCATATATTTT. The variable domain in full, completed from reference TRBV7-9 and TRBJ1-3, reads DTGVSQNPRHKITKRGQNVTFRCDPISEHNRLYWYRQTLGQGPEFLTYFQNEAQLEKSRLLSDRFSAERPKGSFSTLEIQRTEQGDSAMYLCASSPIPTDSGNTIYFGEGSWLTVV.

The rearrangement joins TRBV19 to TRBJ1-4; 8 positions agree with TRBD1. Germline V gene lookup returns CDR1 LNHDA and CDR2 SQIVND (reference sequence). The junction had 7 bases not matched to a gene; V was cut back by 8 bases and J by 2 bases. The CDR3 has 15 residues. CDR3 coding DNA: TGTGCCAGTGGGACAGGAATTGGCACTAATGAAAAACTGTTTTTT. It codes for CASGTGIGTNEKLFF.

The chain recombines TRBV27 with TRBJ2-7, with 10 bases aligning to TRBD2. The germline V gene has CDR1 MNHEY and CDR2 SMNVEV (reference sequence). V shed 2 bases, J shed 3 bases, and the junction held 4 bases outside the gene matches. The CDR3 length is 15 residues. The CDR3 protein is CASSLVGTSVYEQYF. The CDR3 DNA reads as TGTGCCAGCAGTTTAGTCGGGACTAGCGTCTACGAGCAGTACTTC.